The clone carrying this T cell receptor (beta chain) was recorded many times. Its antigen is not identified. This entry belongs to a study of T-cell reconstitution after alpha-beta-depleted transplantation in children. As it was prepared, the TCRbeta library received unique molecular identifiers. TCRdb reprocessed the PCR reads via MiXCR and lists one record per CDR3 protein. Among approximately 170,000 distinct CDR3 sequences listed, 11% were seen once. Regarding the study as a whole: Where some patients showed high TCRbeta diversity at day 60, it came from recipient T cells and thymic progenitors that had survived. Several hundred expanded graft clones reportedly gave rise to the alpha-beta T cells present about two months after transplant. When one year had passed after transplant, most T-cell counts and diversity came from newly produced T cells.

Per the germline V gene, CDR1 is SQVTM and CDR2 is ANQGSEA. J gave up 0 bases and V 7 bases, and 4 bases lay outside the gene matches. The CDR3 spans 13 residues. The chain employs TRBV29-1 and TRBJ1-2, with 8 bases matching TRBD1. This clonotype originated in a boy between 2 and 10 years old with acute myeloid leukemia, due to receive a stem cell transplant. Sequenced material: PBMCs, taken before TCRalphabeta/CD19-depleted stem cell transplant. The DNA for the CDR3 is TGCAGCGCCGGACAGGGACCTAACTATGGCTACACCTTC. Amino acids: CSAGQGPNYGYTF.